The 22 T cell receptor beta chains presented below share a single source sample, sequenced in a study of blood T cell repertoires in COVID-19. Clones were read by immunoSEQ multiplex PCR, and TCRdb kept only the in-frame ones, dropping some. The sample consists of tens of thousands of clones, about 82% of them appearing once. What was sequenced was peripheral blood. The receptors were gathered from a man between 45 and 60 years old with active COVID-19.

V and J are TRBV7-9 and TRBJ1-2, with D possibly being TRBD1 (5 bases). V gave up 3 bases and J gave up 7 bases, with 15 bases separating them. The CDR3 is 14 residues long. Germline V gene lookup returns CDR1 SEHNR and CDR2 FQNEAQ (reference sequence). CDR3 coding DNA: TGTGCCAGCAGCTTGGGTGGCGGGGCAGGTGGCTACACCTTC. Its translation: CASSLGGGAGGYTF.

The chain joins TRBV2 to TRBJ2-5; the match to TRBD1 covers 9 bases. CDR3 size: 14 residues. Germline V lookup: CDR1 SNHLY, CDR2 FYNNEI. V shed 4 bases and J 4 bases; nucleotides not matched to a gene: 4. CDR3: CASSVQGAGETQYF. The CDR3 bases are TGTGCCAGCAGTGTACAGGGGGCGGGAGAGACCCAGTACTTC.

The chain links TRBV6-6 to TRBJ2-5, with 9 bases identical to TRBD1. The germline gives CDR1 MNHNY, CDR2 SVGAGI (reference sequence). The CDR3 contains 15 residues. V shed 0 bases and J 3 bases; nucleotides not matched to a gene: 2. In DNA form, the CDR3 reads TGTGCCAGCAGTTACTCAGGACAGGGGAAAGAGACCCAGTACTTC. The encoded protein is CASSYSGQGKETQYF.

The V gene is TRBV19, the J gene TRBJ2-2; possible D gene TRBD2, 5 bases. The CDR3 is 14 amino acids. Trimming removed 8 bases at V and 4 bases at J, with 14 bases between. Germline lookup yields CDR1 LNHDA and CDR2 SQIVND (reference sequence). CDR3 coding DNA: TGTGCCAGTTTGGGCAGAGGGCGCACCGGGGAGCTGTTTTTT. Protein: CASLGRGRTGELFF.

This sequence joins TRBV7-9 and TRBJ1-5; no definite D call. V lost 4 bases and J lost 11, with 9 bases in between. Germline V lookup: CDR1 SEHNR, CDR2 FQNEAQ (reference sequence). This CDR3 contains 11 residues. Here the CDR3 reads CASSSESAQHF. The DNA of the CDR3 is TGTGCCAGCAGCTCGGAGAGCGCCCAGCATTTT.

This chain links TRBV9 with TRBJ1-6; unclear D gene. From germline, CDR1 is SGDLS and CDR2 YYNGEE. This CDR3 is built from 17 residues. The V gene lost 0 bases and the J gene lost 6 bases, with 16 bases spanning the gap. The CDR3 nucleotides are TGTGCCAGCAGCGTAGACGGGGTCCCTTTTGGTAATTCACCCCTCCACTTT. This codes for CASSVDGVPFGNSPLHF.

This chain links TRBV5-1 with TRBJ2-5; D might be TRBD2 (5 bases). V was trimmed by 3 bases and J by 3 bases, leaving 12 bases between them. The CDR3 loop spans 14 amino acids. From germline, CDR1 is SGHRS and CDR2 YFSETQ. CDR3 in DNA: TGCGCCAGCAGCTGGACGTTGGGAGAAGAGACCCAGTACTTC. The encoded protein is CASSWTLGEETQYF. Full variable domain (outside the CDR3, taken from reference TRBV5-1 and TRBJ2-5): KAGVTQTPRYLIKTRGQQVTLSCSPISGHRSVSWYQQTPGQGLQFLFEYFSETQRNKGNFPGRFSGRQFSNSRSEMNVSTLELGDSALYLCASSWTLGEETQYFGPGTRLLVL.

The chain has TRBV7-7 and TRBJ2-2, with 10 nucleotides matching TRBD2. There are 16 residues in the CDR3. Germline V gene sequence: CDR1 SSHAT, CDR2 FNYEAQ (reference sequence). The V and J ends lost 0 bases and 8 bases, in that order; junction bases with no gene match: 6. The CDR3 coding sequence is TGTGCCAGCAGCTTAGCCCCTAGCGGGAGCTCGGGGGAGCTGTTTTTT. Encoded protein: CASSLAPSGSSGELFF.

By frequency in the sample, this clone is medium-sized. The chain is built from TRBV6-2 or TRBV6-3 and TRBJ2-1, with D possibly TRBD1 on 5 matching bases. The CDR3 runs to 14 residues. Germline CDR1 reads MNHEY; CDR2 reads SVGEGT. V lost 6 bases and J 7 bases, leaving 16 bases between the germline ends. The CDR3 loop is CASSPTGRRNEQFF. The DNA for the CDR3 is TGTGCCAGCAGCCCTACAGGACGGCGGAATGAGCAGTTCTTC.

This chain connects TRBV6-6 to TRBJ1-1; 8 nucleotides agree with TRBD1. CDR1 and CDR2 (germline): MNHNY, SVGAGI (reference sequence). After removal of 5 bases from V and 3 bases from J, the junction contained 8 bases not matched to a gene. The CDR3 loop spans 15 amino acids. The CDR3 DNA reads TGTGCCAGCAGTAGCGACAGGGGTGATTACACTGAAGCTTTCTTT. This codes for CASSSDRGDYTEAFF.

V gene TRBV7-3 combines with J gene TRBJ2-3; 13 positions agree with TRBD2. Germline V gene lookup returns CDR1 SGHTA and CDR2 FQGTGA. CDR3 length: 17 amino acids. The V segment lost 4 bases and the J segment 3 bases; nucleotides outside the gene matches: 7. CDR3 sequence: CASSYPGLAGMTDTQYF. In nucleotides, the CDR3 is TGTGCCAGCAGCTACCCGGGACTAGCGGGAATGACAGATACGCAGTATTTT.

The chain combines TRBV15 with TRBJ2-7, with D unresolved. This CDR3 comprises 15 residues. V lost 1 base and J lost 6, with 16 bases in between. The V gene's germline CDR1 is LNHNV and CDR2 YYDKDF (reference sequence). The CDR3 DNA reads as TGTGCCACCAGCAGAGGGGCGATGGGCGAAGGCGAGCAGTACTTC. Translating gives CATSRGAMGEGEQYF.

This clone was recorded only once. This chain uses TRBV10-3 with TRBJ1-2; TRBD1 aligns across 7 bases. Trimming took 3 bases from V and 3 from J; bases not matched to a gene: 10. The germline CDR1 and CDR2 sequences are ENHRY and SYGVKD. The CDR3 is 16 amino acids. This chain's CDR3 is CAISERRDSTDYGYTF. CDR3 sequence (DNA): TGTGCCATCAGTGAAAGGCGGGACAGCACTGACTATGGCTACACCTTC.

The chain is built from TRBV9 and TRBJ2-2, with 7 bases matching TRBD1. The CDR3 loop spans 16 amino acids. V lost 0 bases, J lost 6 bases, and 8 bases stayed unmatched. Looked up from germline, CDR1 is SGDLS and CDR2 is YYNGEE. This chain's CDR3 is CASSVEDRAWSGELFF. As DNA, the CDR3 is TGTGCCAGCAGCGTAGAAGACAGGGCATGGTCCGGGGAGCTGTTTTTT.

This clone was counted once. This chain links TRBV27 with TRBJ2-1, with TRBD2 matching 11 bases. V lost 5 bases, J lost 2 bases, and 14 bases stayed unmatched. CDR3 length equals 19 residues. Germline lookup yields CDR1 MNHEY and CDR2 SMNVEV (reference sequence). In DNA, the CDR3 is TGTGCCAGCAGTCCTCCTGGACTAGCGGGCCTGTCCCCCTACAATGAGCAGTTCTTC. This translates into CASSPPGLAGLSPYNEQFF.

The chain uses TRBV4-2 and TRBJ2-5, with 9 bases identical to TRBD2. CDR3 length equals 15 residues. Germline V lookup: CDR1 LGHNA, CDR2 YNFKEQ. V was clipped by 5 bases and J by 2 bases; unmatched bases: 6. DNA for the CDR3: TGTGCCAGCAGCGTTAGCGGGAGCCGGCAAGAGACCCAGTACTTC. This translates into CASSVSGSRQETQYF.

This clone was seen just once. The CDR3 sequence is CASQDRAALGTQYF. CDR3 coding DNA: TGTGCCAGTCAGGACAGGGCAGCCCTCGGTACGCAGTATTTT. The rearrangement joins TRBV19 to TRBJ2-3; 8 bases align to TRBD1. Germline values: CDR1 LNHDA, CDR2 SQIVND (reference sequence). This CDR3 region has 14 residues. V gave up 8 bases and J gave up 8 bases; unmatched junction bases: 12.

V is TRBV25-1 and J is TRBJ1-1, with D perhaps matching TRBD1 (6 bases). The CDR3 sequence is 15 residues long. V was shortened by 4 bases and J by 1 base, with 13 bases between the two germline ends. The germline V gene encodes CDR1 MGHDK and CDR2 SYGVNS. The CDR3 nucleotides are TGTGCCAGCAGTGTGAATCGACAGGCGAACACTGAAGCTTTCTTT. It is translated as CASSVNRQANTEAFF.

The CDR3 DNA reads as TGTGCCAGCAGCTTGGCCCGGGTAGTAGCCAAAAACATTCAGTACTTC. This gives the protein CASSLARVVAKNIQYF. V is TRBV5-6 and J is TRBJ2-4; D gene ambiguous. CDR1 is SGHDT and CDR2 is YYEEEE in the germline V gene. This CDR3 region has 16 residues. The germline V and J ends were trimmed by 0 bases and 0 bases, with 10 bases remaining between them.

This clone is a singleton in its sample. J is TRBJ2-7 and V is TRBV19, with a possible D match to TRBD1 (6 bases). Germline V CDR1 and CDR2: LNHDA, SQIVND (reference sequence). V was clipped by 1 base and J by 4 bases, with 11 bases between them. The CDR3 is 14 residues long. The chain's CDR3 is CASSIGQGTYEQYF. In DNA form, the CDR3 reads TGTGCCAGTAGTATAGGCCAGGGGACATACGAGCAGTACTTC.

V and J are TRBV28 and TRBJ1-6; tentative D call: TRBD1 (6 bases). The ends were cut back, 5 bases at V and 13 bases at J, with 12 bases in the middle. This CDR3 has 12 residues. The germline gives CDR1 MDHEN, CDR2 SYDVKM. The CDR3 sequence is CASSLDSLPLHF. Written as DNA, the CDR3 is TGTGCCAGCAGTCTGGACAGCCTGCCCCTCCACTTT.

The chain links TRBV7-8 to TRBJ1-6; the D is unclear. The CDR3 extends over 15 amino acids. CDR1 and CDR2 (germline): SGHVS, FQNEAQ. V was cut by 1 base and J by 5 bases, with 9 bases left in between. The CDR3 sequence is CASSLGQINNSPLHF. CDR3 coding DNA: TGTGCCAGCAGCTTAGGTCAGATCAATAATTCACCCCTCCACTTT.